Described below is a single T cell receptor beta chain sequence and its context. Antigen: not known. This entry is derived from a study of T cell responses to AZD1222 COVID-19 vaccine. Germline assignment: CDR1 SGHVS and CDR2 FQNEAQ. Trimming at V came to 5 bases and at J to 0 bases, leaving 3 bases not matched to a gene. The CDR3 sequence is 17 residues long. The assay was immunoSEQ multiplex PCR, and TCRdb's table has in-frame clones only and misses some. This table has around 95,000 clones, 88% appearing once. Study-level points and caveats: The CD4 TCRs associated with vaccination extended across spike and predominated at 160-218 and 743-854. Repertoire sampling happened only post peak T cell response. Baseline serology detected seropositivity in only a handful of AZD1222 recipients.

The source material was peripheral blood, sampled on day 0 of AZD1222 vaccination. The clonotype originates from an adult in good health. The V gene is TRBV7-8, the J gene TRBJ2-2; 13 nucleotides line up with TRBD2. CDR3 sequence: CASSGLAGDPNTGELFF. DNA of the CDR3: TGTGCCAGCAGCGGACTAGCGGGAGACCCGAACACCGGGGAGCTGTTTTTT.